The source of this T cell receptor (beta chain) is a study of T cell changes during pregnancy in multiple sclerosis. Only in-frame clones appear in the TCRdb table, and some are missing; sequencing was by immunoSEQ multiplex PCR. The sample includes some 80,000 clones, roughly 90% of them seen just once. Per the germline V gene, CDR1 is SGHAT and CDR2 is FQNNGV. Trimming removed 1 base from V and 3 bases from J, with 13 bases in between. This CDR3 is built from 16 residues. The J gene is TRBJ1-5, the V gene TRBV11-2; D call uncertain. This clonotype was sampled from a female donor in good health, enrolled as a control in a pregnancy study. The sequencing here drew on peripheral blood, taken in the first trimester of pregnancy. As DNA, the CDR3 is TGTGCCAGCAGCTTAGTGGGTGGTACAGACAATCAGCCCCAGCATTTT. Amino acids: CASSLVGGTDNQPQHF.